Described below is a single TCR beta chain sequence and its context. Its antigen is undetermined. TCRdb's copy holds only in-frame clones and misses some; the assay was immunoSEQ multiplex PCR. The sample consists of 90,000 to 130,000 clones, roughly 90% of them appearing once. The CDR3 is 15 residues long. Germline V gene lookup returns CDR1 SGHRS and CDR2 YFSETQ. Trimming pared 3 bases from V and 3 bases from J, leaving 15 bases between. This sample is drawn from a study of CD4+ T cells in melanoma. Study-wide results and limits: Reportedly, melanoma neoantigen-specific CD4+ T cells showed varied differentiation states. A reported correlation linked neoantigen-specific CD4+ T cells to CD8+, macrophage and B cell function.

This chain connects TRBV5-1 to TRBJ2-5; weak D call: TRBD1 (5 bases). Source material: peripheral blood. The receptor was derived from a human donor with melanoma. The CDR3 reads CASSSQGGWEETQYF. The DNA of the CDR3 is TGCGCCAGCAGCTCCCAGGGCGGTTGGGAAGAGACCCAGTACTTC.